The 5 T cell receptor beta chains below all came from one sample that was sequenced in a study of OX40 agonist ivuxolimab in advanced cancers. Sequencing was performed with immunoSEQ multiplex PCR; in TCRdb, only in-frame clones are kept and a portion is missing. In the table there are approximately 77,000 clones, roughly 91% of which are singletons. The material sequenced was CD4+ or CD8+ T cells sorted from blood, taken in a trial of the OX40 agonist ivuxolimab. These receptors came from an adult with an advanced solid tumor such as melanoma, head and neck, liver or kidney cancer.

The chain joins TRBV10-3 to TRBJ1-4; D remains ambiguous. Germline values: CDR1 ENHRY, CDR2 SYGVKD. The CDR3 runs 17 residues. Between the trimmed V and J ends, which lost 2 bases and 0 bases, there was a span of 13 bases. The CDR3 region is CAISEDPDRPTNEKLFF. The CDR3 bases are TGTGCCATCAGTGAGGACCCTGACCGACCAACTAATGAAAAACTGTTTTTT.

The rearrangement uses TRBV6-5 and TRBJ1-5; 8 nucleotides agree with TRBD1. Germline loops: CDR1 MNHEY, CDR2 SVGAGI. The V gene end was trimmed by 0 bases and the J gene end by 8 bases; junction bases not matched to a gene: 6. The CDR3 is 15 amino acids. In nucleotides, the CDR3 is TGTGCCAGCAGTTACTCAGGACAGGGAGGGAAGCCCCAGCATTTT. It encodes CASSYSGQGGKPQHF.

The DNA for the CDR3 is TGTGCCAGCAGCCTGGGACTAGCTATTCCCTACGAGCAGTACTTC. It specifies CASSLGLAIPYEQYF. V and J are TRBV5-6 and TRBJ2-7, with TRBD2 identical over 9 bases. V lost 4 bases to trimming and J lost 2 bases; unmatched junction nucleotides: 7. Germline V gene sequence: CDR1 SGHDT, CDR2 YYEEEE. The CDR3 extends over 15 amino acids.

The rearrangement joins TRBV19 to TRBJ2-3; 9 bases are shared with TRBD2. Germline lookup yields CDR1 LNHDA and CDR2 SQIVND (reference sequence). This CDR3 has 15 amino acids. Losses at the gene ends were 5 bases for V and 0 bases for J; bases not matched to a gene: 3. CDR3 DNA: TGTGCCAGTAGTTCGACTAGCGGCAGCACAGATACGCAGTATTTT. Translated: CASSSTSGSTDTQYF.

As DNA, the CDR3 is TGTGCCAGCACCAAACGACCGGAAAATCAGCCCCAGCATTTT. Its translation: CASTKRPENQPQHF. This chain links TRBV7-8 with TRBJ1-5; no clear D. Per the germline V gene, CDR1 is SGHVS and CDR2 is FQNEAQ. V was shortened by 7 bases and J by 4 bases, with 14 bases between the two germline ends. This CDR3 has 14 residues.